These T cell receptor beta chains were read from a single sample in a study of CD8 T cells in Susac syndrome. TCRdb passed the immunoSEQ multiplex PCR reads through MiXCR, listing each CDR3 protein once. This table holds about 250,000 distinct CDR3 sequences, just over 90% found once. Sequencing was performed on CD4+ T cells from PBMCs. Receptor source: a human donor with multiple sclerosis. CDR3s include the opening cysteine and the closing phenylalanine or tryptophan. The order of the fields is CDR3 length, clone size, V gene, J gene, D gene, CDR3 DNA, CDR3 protein. A D gene is named only where the DNA matches it firmly. Only some rows state a clone size, as once, few, many or a class for expanded clones.

14	-	TRBV7-9	TRBJ1-2	-	TGTGCCAGCAGTCGGAGGGAGTCTAACTATGGCTACACCTTC	CASSRRESNYGYTF
15	-	TRBV5-1	TRBJ2-3	-	TGCGCCAGCAGCTTGCAGTGGGGCAGGACTGATACGCAGTATTTT	CASSLQWGRTDTQYF
16	-	TRBV11-3	TRBJ2-2	TRBD1	TGTGCCAGCAGCCTCGACAGGGGGCAAGTTGCCGGGGAGCTGTTTTTT	CASSLDRGQVAGELFF
11	-	TRBV29-1	TRBJ1-2	-	TGCAGCGTTGTTTACGTGGGGGGCTACACCTTC	CSVVYVGGYTF
14	-	TRBV5-1	TRBJ2-7	-	TGCGCCAGCAGCTTGTTGAGCCACTCCTACGAGCAGTACTTC	CASSLLSHSYEQYF
14	-	TRBV28	TRBJ1-1	-	TGTGCCAGCAGCCCCCCAGGCCCGGCCACTGAAGCTTTCTTT	CASSPPGPATEAFF
15	-	TRBV27	TRBJ1-2	-	TGTGCCAGCAGTTTGTCATATGAACAGAACTATGGCTACACCTTC	CASSLSYEQNYGYTF
15	-	TRBV7-6	TRBJ1-2	-	TGTGCCAGCAGCCGGACCCCGGGGCCGGACTATGGCTACACCTTC	CASSRTPGPDYGYTF
14	-	TRBV7-3	TRBJ2-5	-	TGTGCCAGCAGCTTTCAATCGGGACAAGAGACCCAGTACTTC	CASSFQSGQETQYF
15	-	TRBV6-5	TRBJ1-4	-	TGTGCCAGCAGTCTCCTCGGGGGGCGCATTGAAAAACTGTTTTTT	CASSLLGGRIEKLFF
13	-	TRBV19	TRBJ2-7	-	TGTGCCAGTAGTCCCGGCGGGGGCGGCGAGCAGTACTTC	CASSPGGGGEQYF
15	-	TRBV19	TRBJ2-1	-	TGTGCCAGTAGTAGACCGGGACCCACAATCAATGAGCAGTTCTTC	CASSRPGPTINEQFF
15	-	TRBV12-3/TRBV12-4	TRBJ2-3	-	TGTGCCAGCCAATACGGCGGGCCTCGCACAGATACGCAGTATTTT	CASQYGGPRTDTQYF
14	once	TRBV6-5	TRBJ1-3	-	TGTGCCAGCAGCCCACGGGACCCAGAGGACACCATATATTTT	CASSPRDPEDTIYF
14	-	TRBV12-3/TRBV12-4	TRBJ1-4	TRBD1	TGTGCCAGCAGCCCGCAGGGGGCTAATGAAAAACTGTTTTTT	CASSPQGANEKLFF
14	-	TRBV7-9	TRBJ1-2	-	TGTGCCAGCAGCCAGGGCTATGGCGGCTATGGCTACACCTTC	CASSQGYGGYGYTF
18	-	TRBV4-1	TRBJ1-2	-	TGCGCCAGCAGCCAACCTACACAGGGCGCTTGGGGAAACTATGGCTACACCTTC	CASSQPTQGAWGNYGYTF
13	-	TRBV7-3	TRBJ2-3	-	TGTGCCAGCAGCTTAAGTAGCGCAGATACGCAGTATTTT	CASSLSSADTQYF
18	-	TRBV4-1	TRBJ2-1	TRBD2	TGCGCCAGCAGCCAAGAAGGGCCGCGGGGGGCCGTTTTCAATGAGCAGTTCTTC	CASSQEGPRGAVFNEQFF
14	-	TRBV5-1	TRBJ2-5	-	TGCGCCAGCAGCTTGGTACGTCGGCAAGAGACCCAGTACTTC	CASSLVRRQETQYF
15	-	TRBV29-1	TRBJ2-3	TRBD1	TGCAGCGTTGACGGGACAGGGGGCCGCACAGATACGCAGTATTTT	CSVDGTGGRTDTQYF
14	-	TRBV19	TRBJ2-2	-	TGTGCCACCCCGGTTGGGGGGAACACCGGGGAGCTGTTTTTT	CATPVGGNTGELFF
16	-	TRBV29-1	TRBJ2-3	-	TGCAGCGTTGAAGGGGGTTTTTGGAAAGGGCCAGATACGCAGTATTTT	CSVEGGFWKGPDTQYF
14	-	TRBV20-1	TRBJ1-6	-	TGCAGTGCTAGTAACGATCTGGGTAATTCACCCCTCCACTTT	CSASNDLGNSPLHF
14	-	TRBV5-1	TRBJ2-3	-	TGCGCCAGCAGCTTGTCCGGAACTGGAGATACGCAGTATTTT	CASSLSGTGDTQYF
15	-	TRBV19	TRBJ1-2	-	TGTGCCAGTAGTATCCAGTCGGGACGGCCCTATGGCTACACCTTC	CASSIQSGRPYGYTF
13	-	TRBV28	TRBJ2-1	-	TGTGCCAGCAGTTCATCGGACCTGGATGAGCAGTTCTTC	CASSSSDLDEQFF
13	-	TRBV2	TRBJ2-3	TRBD2	TGTGCCATCGGCCCAGCGGGAGCACAAACGCAGTATTTT	CAIGPAGAQTQYF
11	few	TRBV29-1	TRBJ2-1	-	TGCAGTTTTGGGGCGAGTAATGAGCAGTTCTTC	CSFGASNEQFF
13	few	TRBV7-9	TRBJ1-1	-	TGTGCCAGCAGTCGTCAGATGAACACTGAAGCTTTCTTT	CASSRQMNTEAFF
16	-	TRBV3-1	TRBJ2-5	-	TGTGCCAGCAGCCTAGCAGGGGATCAGTACCAAGAGACCCAGTACTTC	CASSLAGDQYQETQYF
17	-	TRBV6-1	TRBJ2-2	-	TGTGCCAGCAGGTCCCCACGCAGGGTCGTCCCCACCGGGGAGCTGTTTTTT	CASRSPRRVVPTGELFF
15	-	TRBV7-9	TRBJ2-2	-	TGTGCCAGCACCTCTCGGGCTAGCAGCACCGGGGAGCTGTTTTTT	CASTSRASSTGELFF
14	-	TRBV7-9	TRBJ2-7	TRBD2	TGTGCCAGCAGGAAGCCGGGACTACCTTACGAGCAGTACTTC	CASRKPGLPYEQYF
13	-	TRBV19	TRBJ1-5	-	TGTGCCAGTAGTAGCATCCAGGGGCCGCCCCAGCATTTT	CASSSIQGPPQHF
19	-	TRBV4-1	TRBJ2-1	TRBD2	TGCGCCAGCAGCCATGAGATACCTAGCGGGAGAGGTCCTAGGAATGAGCAGTTCTTC	CASSHEIPSGRGPRNEQFF
15	-	TRBV10-2	TRBJ2-4	TRBD2	TGCGCCAGCAGTGAGACTAGCGGGGGATGGGACATTCAGTACTTC	CASSETSGGWDIQYF
16	-	TRBV20-1	TRBJ2-7	-	TGCAGTGCTTCCAAACCTGGGACCGCCGTCTCCTACGAGCAGTACTTC	CSASKPGTAVSYEQYF
13	-	TRBV3-1	TRBJ2-3	-	TGTGCCAGCAGCCCTAGGGCCACAGATACGCAGTATTTT	CASSPRATDTQYF
15	-	TRBV15	TRBJ1-1	-	TGTGCCACCGGGTCCGGACGCGGAGGCGACACTGAAGCTTTCTTT	CATGSGRGGDTEAFF
13	-	TRBV28	TRBJ2-7	TRBD1	TGTGCCAGCAGACAGGGGGCGCGAGGGGAGCAGTACTTC	CASRQGARGEQYF
16	-	TRBV4-1	TRBJ2-1	-	TGCGCCAGCAGCCAAAAAGGTACAGGCCCTTACAATGAGCAGTTCTTC	CASSQKGTGPYNEQFF
16	-	TRBV19	TRBJ1-2	TRBD1	TGTGCCAGTAGATCCGGACAGGGGGAATGGTCGCGAGGCTACACCTTC	CASRSGQGEWSRGYTF
15	-	TRBV24-1	TRBJ2-5	-	TGTGCCACCAGTGACCCCAAAGGGTACCAAGAGACCCAGTACTTC	CATSDPKGYQETQYF
13	-	TRBV30	TRBJ1-5	-	TGTGCCTGGAGTGTGGGAAGTAATCAGCCCCAGCATTTT	CAWSVGSNQPQHF
10	-	TRBV29-1	TRBJ1-2	-	TGCAGCGTTGAAACCCCTGGCTACACCTTC	CSVETPGYTF
16	-	TRBV6-4	TRBJ2-1	TRBD2	TGTGCCAGCAGTGACTCGATCGGGACTAGCGGGAATGAGCAGTTCTTC	CASSDSIGTSGNEQFF
13	once	TRBV30	TRBJ2-1	TRBD1	TGTGCCTGTACCCAGGGGGATTACAATGAGCAGTTCTTC	CACTQGDYNEQFF
12	few	TRBV7-9	TRBJ1-1	-	TGTGCCAGCAGCTTAACCCCCACTGAAGCTTTCTTT	CASSLTPTEAFF
13	-	TRBV2	TRBJ1-1	-	TGTGCCAGCGCGTCCGGGGTAGAGCCTGAAGCTTTCTTT	CASASGVEPEAFF
15	-	TRBV5-1	TRBJ2-1	TRBD2	TGCGCCAGCAGCTCCGCCGGGACTAGCGCCGATGAGCAGTTCTTC	CASSSAGTSADEQFF
13	-	TRBV19	TRBJ1-2	-	TGTGCCAGTAGTATCGGTGCGGGTTTTGGCTACACCTTC	CASSIGAGFGYTF
16	-	TRBV28	TRBJ2-1	-	TGTGCCAGCAGTCTTCCACAGGGATACCCCCCCAATGAGCAGTTCTTC	CASSLPQGYPPNEQFF
14	-	TRBV14	TRBJ1-2	-	TGTGCCAGCAGCCCCGGGACAAACAACTATGGCTACACCTTC	CASSPGTNNYGYTF
16	-	TRBV5-4	TRBJ2-3	TRBD2	TGTGCCAGCAGCTTGCCGACTAGCGGAAGCACAGATACGCAGTATTTT	CASSLPTSGSTDTQYF
20	-	TRBV11-2	TRBJ2-6	TRBD1	TGTGCCAGCAGCTTATTAAAGCCGACAGGGTACTTCTCTGGGGCCAACGTCCTGACTTTC	CASSLLKPTGYFSGANVLTF
15	-	TRBV3-1	TRBJ1-2	TRBD1	TGTGCCAGCAGCCAAGGGTCACAGGGGAATTATGGCTACACCTTC	CASSQGSQGNYGYTF
13	-	TRBV20-1	TRBJ2-7	-	TGCAGTGCTAGAGGACAGGTGGGCTACGAGCAGTACTTC	CSARGQVGYEQYF
15	-	TRBV2	TRBJ1-4	-	TGTGCCAGCAGTACCGGACAGTCTGCTAATGAAAAACTGTTTTTT	CASSTGQSANEKLFF
14	-	TRBV20-1	TRBJ2-7	TRBD1	TGCAGTGCTACACCCCCAGGGACAGGGGGCTTACAGTACTTC	CSATPPGTGGLQYF